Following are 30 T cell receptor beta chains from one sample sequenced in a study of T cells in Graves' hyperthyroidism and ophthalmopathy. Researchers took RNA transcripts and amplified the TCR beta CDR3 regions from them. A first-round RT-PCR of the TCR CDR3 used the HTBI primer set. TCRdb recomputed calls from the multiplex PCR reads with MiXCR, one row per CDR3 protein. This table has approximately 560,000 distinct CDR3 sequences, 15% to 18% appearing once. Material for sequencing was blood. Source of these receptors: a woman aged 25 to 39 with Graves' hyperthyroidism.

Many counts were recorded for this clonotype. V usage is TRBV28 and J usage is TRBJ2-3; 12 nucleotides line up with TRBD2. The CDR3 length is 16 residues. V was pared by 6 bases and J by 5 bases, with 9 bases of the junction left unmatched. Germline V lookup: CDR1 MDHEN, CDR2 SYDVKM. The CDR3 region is CASSHLLAGGVDTQYF. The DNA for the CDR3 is TGTGCCAGCAGCCACTTACTAGCGGGGGGTGTAGATACGCAGTATTTT.

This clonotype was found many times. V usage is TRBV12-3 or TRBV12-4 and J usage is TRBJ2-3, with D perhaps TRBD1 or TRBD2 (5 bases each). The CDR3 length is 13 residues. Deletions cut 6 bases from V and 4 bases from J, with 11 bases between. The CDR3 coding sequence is TGTGCCAGCAGCCGACCGGGACCAGATACGCAGTATTTT. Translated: CASSRPGPDTQYF.

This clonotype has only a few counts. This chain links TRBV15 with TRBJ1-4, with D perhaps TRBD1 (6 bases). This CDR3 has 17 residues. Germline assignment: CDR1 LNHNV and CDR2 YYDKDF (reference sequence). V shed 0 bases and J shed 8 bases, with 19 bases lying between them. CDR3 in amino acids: CATSREGGDGTREKLFF. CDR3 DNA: TGTGCCACCAGCAGAGAAGGGGGGGACGGGACGCGCGAAAAACTGTTTTTT.

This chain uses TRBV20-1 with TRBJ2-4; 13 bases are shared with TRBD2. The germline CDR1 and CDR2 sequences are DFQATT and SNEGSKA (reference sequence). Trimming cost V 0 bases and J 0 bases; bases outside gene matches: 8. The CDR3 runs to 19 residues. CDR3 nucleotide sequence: TGCAGTGCTAGAGATTTGGTGGGACTAGCGGGACTAGCCAAAAACATTCAGTACTTC. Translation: CSARDLVGLAGLAKNIQYF.

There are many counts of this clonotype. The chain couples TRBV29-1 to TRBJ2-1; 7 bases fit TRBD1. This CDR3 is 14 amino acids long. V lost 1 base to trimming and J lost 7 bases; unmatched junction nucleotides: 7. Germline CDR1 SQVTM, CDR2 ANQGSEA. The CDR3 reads CSVEVRGLGNEQFF. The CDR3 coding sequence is TGCAGCGTTGAAGTTAGGGGGCTGGGGAATGAGCAGTTCTTC.

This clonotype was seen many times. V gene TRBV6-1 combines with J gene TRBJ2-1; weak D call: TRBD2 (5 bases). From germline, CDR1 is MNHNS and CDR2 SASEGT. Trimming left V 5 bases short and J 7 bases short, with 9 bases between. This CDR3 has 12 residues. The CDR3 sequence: CASSYGGNEQFF. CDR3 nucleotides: TGTGCCAGCAGTTACGGAGGTAATGAGCAGTTCTTC.

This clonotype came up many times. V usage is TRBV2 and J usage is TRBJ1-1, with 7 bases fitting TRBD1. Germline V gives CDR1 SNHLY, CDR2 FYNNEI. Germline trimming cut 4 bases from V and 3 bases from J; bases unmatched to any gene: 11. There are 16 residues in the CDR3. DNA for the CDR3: TGTGCCAGCAGTGTCAGGACAGGCGAGGGGGACACTGAAGCTTTCTTT. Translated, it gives CASSVRTGEGDTEAFF.

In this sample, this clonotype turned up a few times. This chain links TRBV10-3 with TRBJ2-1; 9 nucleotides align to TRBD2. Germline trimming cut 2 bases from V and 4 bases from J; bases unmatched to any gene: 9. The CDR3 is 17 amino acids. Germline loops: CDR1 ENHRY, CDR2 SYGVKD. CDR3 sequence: CAISEIASGTFYNEQFF. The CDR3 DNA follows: TGTGCCATCAGTGAGATAGCTAGCGGGACCTTTTACAATGAGCAGTTCTTC.

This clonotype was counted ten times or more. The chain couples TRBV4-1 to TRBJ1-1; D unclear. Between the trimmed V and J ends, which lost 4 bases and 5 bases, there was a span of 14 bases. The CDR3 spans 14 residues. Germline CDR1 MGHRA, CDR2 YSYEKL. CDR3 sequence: CASSLLGLETEAFF. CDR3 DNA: TGCGCCAGCAGCCTACTAGGACTGGAGACTGAAGCTTTCTTT.

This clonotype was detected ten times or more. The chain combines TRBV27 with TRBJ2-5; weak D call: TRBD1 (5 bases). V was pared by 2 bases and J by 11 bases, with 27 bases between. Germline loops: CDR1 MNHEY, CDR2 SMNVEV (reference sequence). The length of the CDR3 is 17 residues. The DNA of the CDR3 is TGTGCCAGCAGTTTAATAGGGGCAGTTGACATCCAGAGCTCTCAGTACTTC. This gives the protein CASSLIGAVDIQSSQYF.

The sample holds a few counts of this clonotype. The CDR3, as DNA: TGTGCCACCAGTGCAGGCGGCTATGGCTACACCTTC. This gives the protein CATSAGGYGYTF. This rearrangement joins TRBV24-1 to TRBJ1-2; no clear D gene. CDR3 length: 12 amino acids. V dropped 5 bases and J dropped 4 bases, with 7 bases sitting between them. CDR1 is KGHDR, CDR2 SFDVKD, per germline.

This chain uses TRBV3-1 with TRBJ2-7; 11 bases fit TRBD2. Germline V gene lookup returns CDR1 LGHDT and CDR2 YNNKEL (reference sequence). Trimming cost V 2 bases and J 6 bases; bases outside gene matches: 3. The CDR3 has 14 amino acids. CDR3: CASSQLTSGTEQYF. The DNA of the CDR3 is TGTGCCAGCAGCCAACTGACTAGCGGGACCGAGCAGTACTTC.

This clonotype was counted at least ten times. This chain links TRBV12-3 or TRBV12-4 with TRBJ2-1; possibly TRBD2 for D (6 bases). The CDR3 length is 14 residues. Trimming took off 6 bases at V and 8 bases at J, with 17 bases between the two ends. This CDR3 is CASRTGLGRDEQFF. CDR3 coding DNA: TGTGCCAGCAGAACGGGACTCGGCCGTGATGAGCAGTTCTTC.

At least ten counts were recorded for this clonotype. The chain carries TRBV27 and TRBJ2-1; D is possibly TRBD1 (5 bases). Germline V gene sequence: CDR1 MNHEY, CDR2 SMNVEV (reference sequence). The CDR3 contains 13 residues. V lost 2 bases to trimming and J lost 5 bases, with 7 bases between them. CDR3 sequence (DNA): TGTGCCAGCAGTTTACAGGGCCACAATGAGCAGTTCTTC. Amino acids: CASSLQGHNEQFF.

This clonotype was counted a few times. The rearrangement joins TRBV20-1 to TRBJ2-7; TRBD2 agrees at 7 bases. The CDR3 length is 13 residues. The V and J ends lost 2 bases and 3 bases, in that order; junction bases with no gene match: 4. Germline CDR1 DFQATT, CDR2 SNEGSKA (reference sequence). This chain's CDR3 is CSARSGLDYEQYF. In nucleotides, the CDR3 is TGCAGTGCTAGATCAGGACTAGACTACGAGCAGTACTTC.

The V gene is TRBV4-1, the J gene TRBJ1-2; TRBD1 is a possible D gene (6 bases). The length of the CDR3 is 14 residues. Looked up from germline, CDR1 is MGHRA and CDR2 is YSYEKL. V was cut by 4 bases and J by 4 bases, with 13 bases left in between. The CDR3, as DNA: TGCGCCAGCAGCCCCGGACAGCGGAGCTATGGCTACACCTTC. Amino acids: CASSPGQRSYGYTF.

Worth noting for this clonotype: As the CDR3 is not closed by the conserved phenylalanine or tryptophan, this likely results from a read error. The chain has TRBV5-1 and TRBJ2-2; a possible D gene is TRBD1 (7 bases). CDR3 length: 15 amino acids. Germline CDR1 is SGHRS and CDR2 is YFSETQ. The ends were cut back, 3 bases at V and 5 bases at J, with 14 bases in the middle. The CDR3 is CASSSQGGNTGELFS. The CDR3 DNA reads TGCGCCAGCAGCTCCCAGGGGGGCAATACCGGGGAGCTGTTTTCT.

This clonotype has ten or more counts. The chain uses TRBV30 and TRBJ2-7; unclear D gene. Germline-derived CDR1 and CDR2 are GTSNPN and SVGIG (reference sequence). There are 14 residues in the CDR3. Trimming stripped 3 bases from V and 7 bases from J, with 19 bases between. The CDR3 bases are TGTGCCTGGAGACTGCCCCACCTCTCGGTTGAGCAGTACTTC. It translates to CAWRLPHLSVEQYF.

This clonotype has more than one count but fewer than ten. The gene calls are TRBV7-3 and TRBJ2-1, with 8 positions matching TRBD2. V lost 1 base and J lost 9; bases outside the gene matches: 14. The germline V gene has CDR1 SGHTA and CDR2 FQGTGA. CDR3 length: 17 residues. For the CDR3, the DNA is TGTGCCAGCAGCTTAATGGGCAGGGGAGCCAGCGGGAGTGAGCAGTTCTTC. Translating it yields CASSLMGRGASGSEQFF.

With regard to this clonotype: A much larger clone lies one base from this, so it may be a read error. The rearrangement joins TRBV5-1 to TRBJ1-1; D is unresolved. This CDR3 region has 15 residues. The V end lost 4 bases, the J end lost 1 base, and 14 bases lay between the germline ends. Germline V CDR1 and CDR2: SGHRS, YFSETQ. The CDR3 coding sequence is TGCGCCAGCAGCCTATCCAGAGGGAAGAACACTGAAGCTTTCTTT. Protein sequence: CASSLSRGKNTEAFF.

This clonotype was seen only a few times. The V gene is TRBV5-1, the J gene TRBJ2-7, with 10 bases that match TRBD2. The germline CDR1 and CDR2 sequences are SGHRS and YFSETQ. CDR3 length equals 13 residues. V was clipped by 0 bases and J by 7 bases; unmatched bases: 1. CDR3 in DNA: TGCGCCAGCAGCTTGGCACTAGCGGGGGAGCAGTACTTC. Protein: CASSLALAGEQYF.

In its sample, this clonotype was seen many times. CDR3 region: CASSFRGRQVSYEQYF. CDR3 DNA: TGTGCCAGCAGCTTTCGGGGGCGGCAGGTTTCCTACGAGCAGTACTTC. The gene calls are TRBV7-2 and TRBJ2-7; D assignment may be TRBD1 or TRBD2 (6 bases each). The CDR3 is 16 amino acids. Germline V gene sequence: CDR1 SGHTA, CDR2 FQGNSA. Trimming cost V 3 bases and J 1 base, with 16 bases left between them.

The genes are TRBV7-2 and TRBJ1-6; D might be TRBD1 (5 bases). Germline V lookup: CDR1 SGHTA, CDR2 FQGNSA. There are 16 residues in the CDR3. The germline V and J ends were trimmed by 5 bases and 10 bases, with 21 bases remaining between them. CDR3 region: CASSQVLGGQGSPLHF. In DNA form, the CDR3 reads TGTGCCAGCAGCCAAGTCTTGGGCGGCCAGGGATCACCCCTCCACTTT.

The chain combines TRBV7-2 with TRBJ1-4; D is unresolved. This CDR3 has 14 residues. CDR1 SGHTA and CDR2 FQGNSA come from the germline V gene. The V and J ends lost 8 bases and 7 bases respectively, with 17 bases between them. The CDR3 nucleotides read TGTGCCAGCTGCCACGACCGAGTGGCTGAAAAACTGTTTTTT. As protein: CASCHDRVAEKLFF.

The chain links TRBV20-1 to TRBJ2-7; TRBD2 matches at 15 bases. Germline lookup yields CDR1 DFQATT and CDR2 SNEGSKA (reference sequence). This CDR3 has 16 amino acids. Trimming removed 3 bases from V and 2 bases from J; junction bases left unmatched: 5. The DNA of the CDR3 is TGCAGTGCTAGGGGGACTAGCGGGAGGAATACCTACGAGCAGTACTTC. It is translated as CSARGTSGRNTYEQYF.

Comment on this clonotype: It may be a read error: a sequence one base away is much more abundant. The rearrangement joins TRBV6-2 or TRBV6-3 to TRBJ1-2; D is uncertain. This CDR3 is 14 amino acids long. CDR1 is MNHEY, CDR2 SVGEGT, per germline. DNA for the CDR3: TGTGCCAGCGGTTACTCGACTGGGATCGATGGCTACACCTTC. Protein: CASGYSTGIDGYTF.

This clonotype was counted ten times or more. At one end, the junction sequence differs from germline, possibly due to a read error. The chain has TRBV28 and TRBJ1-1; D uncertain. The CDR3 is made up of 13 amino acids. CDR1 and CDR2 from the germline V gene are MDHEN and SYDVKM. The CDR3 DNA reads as TGTGCCAGCAATTTATTGACGGGCACTGAAGCTTTCTTT. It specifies CASNLLTGTEAFF.

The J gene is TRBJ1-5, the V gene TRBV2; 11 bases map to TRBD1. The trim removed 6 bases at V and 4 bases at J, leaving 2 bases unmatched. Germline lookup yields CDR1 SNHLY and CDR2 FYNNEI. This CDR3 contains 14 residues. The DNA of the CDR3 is TGTGCCAGCAGAGGACAGGGGGCAAATCAGCCCCAGCATTTT. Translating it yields CASRGQGANQPQHF.

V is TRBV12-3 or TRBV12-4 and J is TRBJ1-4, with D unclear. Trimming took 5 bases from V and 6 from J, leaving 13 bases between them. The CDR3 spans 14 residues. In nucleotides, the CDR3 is TGTGCCAGCAGTCACATTAGCGGGGATGAAAAACTGTTTTTT. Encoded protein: CASSHISGDEKLFF.

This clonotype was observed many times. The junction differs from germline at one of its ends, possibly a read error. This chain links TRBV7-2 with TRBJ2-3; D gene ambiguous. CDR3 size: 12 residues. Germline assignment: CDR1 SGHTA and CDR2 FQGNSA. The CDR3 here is CASSLGVTYAVF. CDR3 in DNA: TGTGCCAGCAGCTTAGGAGTCACTTACGCAGTTTTT.